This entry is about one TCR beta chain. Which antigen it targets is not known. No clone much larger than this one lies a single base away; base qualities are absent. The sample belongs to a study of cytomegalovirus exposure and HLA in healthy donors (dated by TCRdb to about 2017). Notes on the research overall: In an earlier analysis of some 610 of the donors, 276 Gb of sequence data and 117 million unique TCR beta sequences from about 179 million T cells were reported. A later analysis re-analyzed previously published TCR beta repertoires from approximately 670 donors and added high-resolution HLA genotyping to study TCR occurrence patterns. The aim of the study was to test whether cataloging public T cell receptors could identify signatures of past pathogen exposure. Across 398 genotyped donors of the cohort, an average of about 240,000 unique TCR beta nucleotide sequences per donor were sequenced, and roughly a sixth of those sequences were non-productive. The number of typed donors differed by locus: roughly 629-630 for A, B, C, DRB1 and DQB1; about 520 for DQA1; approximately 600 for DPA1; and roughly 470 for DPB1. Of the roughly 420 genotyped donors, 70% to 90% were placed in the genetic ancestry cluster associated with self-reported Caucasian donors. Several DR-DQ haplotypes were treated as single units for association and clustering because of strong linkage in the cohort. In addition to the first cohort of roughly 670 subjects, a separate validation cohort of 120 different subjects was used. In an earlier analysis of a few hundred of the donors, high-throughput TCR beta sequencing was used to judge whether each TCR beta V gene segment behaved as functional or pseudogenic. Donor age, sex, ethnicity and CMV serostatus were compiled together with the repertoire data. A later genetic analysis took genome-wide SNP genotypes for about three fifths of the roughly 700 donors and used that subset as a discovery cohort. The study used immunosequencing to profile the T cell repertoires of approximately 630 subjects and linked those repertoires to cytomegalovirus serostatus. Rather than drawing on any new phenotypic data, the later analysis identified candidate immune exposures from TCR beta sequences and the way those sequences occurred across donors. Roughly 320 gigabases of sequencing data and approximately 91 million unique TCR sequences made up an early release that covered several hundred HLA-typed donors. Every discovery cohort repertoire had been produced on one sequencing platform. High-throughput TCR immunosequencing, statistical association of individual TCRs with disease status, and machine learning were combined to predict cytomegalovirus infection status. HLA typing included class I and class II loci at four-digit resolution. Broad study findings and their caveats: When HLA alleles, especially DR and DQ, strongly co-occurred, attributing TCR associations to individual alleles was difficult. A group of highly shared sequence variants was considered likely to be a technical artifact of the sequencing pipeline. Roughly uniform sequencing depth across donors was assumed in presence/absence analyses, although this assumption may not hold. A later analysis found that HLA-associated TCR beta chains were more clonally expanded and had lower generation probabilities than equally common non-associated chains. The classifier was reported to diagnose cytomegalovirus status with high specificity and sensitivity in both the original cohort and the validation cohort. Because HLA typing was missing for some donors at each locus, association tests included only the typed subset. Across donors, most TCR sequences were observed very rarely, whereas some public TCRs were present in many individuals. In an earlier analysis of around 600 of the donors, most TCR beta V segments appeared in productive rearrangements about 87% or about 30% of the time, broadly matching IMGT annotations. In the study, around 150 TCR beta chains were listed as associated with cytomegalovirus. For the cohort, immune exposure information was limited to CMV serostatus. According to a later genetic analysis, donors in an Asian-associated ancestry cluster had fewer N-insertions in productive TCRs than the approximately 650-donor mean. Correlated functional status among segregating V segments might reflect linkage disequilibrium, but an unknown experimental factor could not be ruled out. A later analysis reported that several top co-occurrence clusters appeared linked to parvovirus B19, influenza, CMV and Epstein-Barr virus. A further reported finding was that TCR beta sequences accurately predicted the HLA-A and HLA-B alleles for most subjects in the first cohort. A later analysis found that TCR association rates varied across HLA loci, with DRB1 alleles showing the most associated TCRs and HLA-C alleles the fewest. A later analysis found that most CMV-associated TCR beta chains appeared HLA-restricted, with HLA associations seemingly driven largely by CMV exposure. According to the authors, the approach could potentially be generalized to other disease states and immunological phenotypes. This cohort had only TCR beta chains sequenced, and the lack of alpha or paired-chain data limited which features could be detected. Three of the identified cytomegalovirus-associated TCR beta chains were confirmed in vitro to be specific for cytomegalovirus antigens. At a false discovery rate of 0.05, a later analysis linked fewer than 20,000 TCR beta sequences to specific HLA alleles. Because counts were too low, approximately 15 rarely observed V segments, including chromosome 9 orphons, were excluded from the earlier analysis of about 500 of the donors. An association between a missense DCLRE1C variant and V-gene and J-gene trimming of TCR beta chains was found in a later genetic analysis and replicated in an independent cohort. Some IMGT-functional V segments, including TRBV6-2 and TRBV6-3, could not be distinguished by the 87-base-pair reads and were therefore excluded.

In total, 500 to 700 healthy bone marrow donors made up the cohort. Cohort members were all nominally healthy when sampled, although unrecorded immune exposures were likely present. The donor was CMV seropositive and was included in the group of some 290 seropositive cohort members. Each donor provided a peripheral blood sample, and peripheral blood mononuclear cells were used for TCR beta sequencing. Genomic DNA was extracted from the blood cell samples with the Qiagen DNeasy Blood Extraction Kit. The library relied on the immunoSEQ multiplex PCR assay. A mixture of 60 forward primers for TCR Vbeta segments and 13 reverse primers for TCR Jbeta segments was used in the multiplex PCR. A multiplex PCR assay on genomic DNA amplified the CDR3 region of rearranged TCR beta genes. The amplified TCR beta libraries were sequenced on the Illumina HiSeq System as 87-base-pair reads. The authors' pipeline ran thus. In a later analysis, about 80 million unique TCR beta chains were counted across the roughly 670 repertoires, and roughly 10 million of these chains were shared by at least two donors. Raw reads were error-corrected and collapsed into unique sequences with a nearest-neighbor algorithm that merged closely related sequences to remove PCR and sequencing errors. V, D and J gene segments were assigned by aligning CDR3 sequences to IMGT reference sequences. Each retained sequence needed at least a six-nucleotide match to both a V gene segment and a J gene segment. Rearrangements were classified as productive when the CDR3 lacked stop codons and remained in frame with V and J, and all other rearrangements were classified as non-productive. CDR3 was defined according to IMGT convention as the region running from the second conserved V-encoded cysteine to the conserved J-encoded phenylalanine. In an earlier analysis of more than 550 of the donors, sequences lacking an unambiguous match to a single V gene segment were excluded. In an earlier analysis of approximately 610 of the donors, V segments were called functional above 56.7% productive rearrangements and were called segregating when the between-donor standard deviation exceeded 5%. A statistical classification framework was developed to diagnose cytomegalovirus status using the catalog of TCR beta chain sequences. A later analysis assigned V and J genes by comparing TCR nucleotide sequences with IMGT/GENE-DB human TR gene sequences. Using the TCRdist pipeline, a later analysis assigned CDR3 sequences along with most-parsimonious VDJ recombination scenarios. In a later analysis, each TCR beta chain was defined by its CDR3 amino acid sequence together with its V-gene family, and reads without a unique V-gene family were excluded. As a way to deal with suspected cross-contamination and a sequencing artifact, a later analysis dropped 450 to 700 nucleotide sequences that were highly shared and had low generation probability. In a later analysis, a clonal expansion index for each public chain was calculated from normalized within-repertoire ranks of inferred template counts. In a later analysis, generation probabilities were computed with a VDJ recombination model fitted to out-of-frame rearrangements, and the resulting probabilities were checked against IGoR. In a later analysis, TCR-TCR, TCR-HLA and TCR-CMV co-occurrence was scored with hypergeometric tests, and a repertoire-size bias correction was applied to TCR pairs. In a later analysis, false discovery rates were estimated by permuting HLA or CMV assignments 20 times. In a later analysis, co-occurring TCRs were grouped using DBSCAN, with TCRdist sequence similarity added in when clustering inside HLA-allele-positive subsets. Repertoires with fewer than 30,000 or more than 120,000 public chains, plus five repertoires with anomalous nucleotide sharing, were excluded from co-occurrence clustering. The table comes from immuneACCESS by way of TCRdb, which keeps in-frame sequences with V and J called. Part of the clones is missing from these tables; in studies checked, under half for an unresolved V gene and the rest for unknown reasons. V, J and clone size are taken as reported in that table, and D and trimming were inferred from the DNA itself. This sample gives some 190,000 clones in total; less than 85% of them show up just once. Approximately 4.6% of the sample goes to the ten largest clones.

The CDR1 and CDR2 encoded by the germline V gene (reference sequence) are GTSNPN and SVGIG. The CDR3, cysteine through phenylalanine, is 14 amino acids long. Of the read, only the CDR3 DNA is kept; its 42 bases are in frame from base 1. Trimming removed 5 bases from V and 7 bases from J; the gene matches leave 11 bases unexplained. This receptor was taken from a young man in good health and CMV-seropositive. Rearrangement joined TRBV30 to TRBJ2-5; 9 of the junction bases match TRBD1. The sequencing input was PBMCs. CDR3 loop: CAWATGTGSRTQYF. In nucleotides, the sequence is TGTGCCTGGGCAACCGGGACAGGGAGCAGGACCCAGTACTTC.